Below, 3 T cell receptor beta chains from the same sample are listed, as sequenced in a study of T cell responses to AZD1222 COVID-19 vaccine. The assay was immunoSEQ multiplex PCR, and TCRdb's table has in-frame clones only and misses some. Of under 150,000 clones in the sample, roughly 90% were seen once. Sample: peripheral blood, taken 28 days after the second AZD1222 dose. The receptors were sampled from an adult who received the AZD1222 COVID-19 vaccine.

This chain links TRBV6-4 with TRBJ2-3, with TRBD2 identical over 8 bases. Looked up from germline, CDR1 is MRHNA and CDR2 is SNTAGT. The CDR3 loop spans 16 amino acids. Trimming removed 5 bases from V and 0 bases from J; junction bases left unmatched: 7. DNA for the CDR3: TGTGCCAGCAGTACATTCTCTAGCGGGAGCACAGATACGCAGTATTTT. This translates into CASSTFSSGSTDTQYF.

The chain combines TRBV6-5 with TRBJ2-1; TRBD2 matches 16 bases. V was pared by 2 bases and J by 9 bases, with 4 bases of the junction left unmatched. Germline V gene data show CDR1 as MNHEY and CDR2 as SVGAGI. The CDR3 contains 16 residues. CDR3 loop: CASSYGTSGRVFEQFF. In DNA form, the CDR3 reads TGTGCCAGCAGTTACGGGACTAGCGGGAGGGTCTTTGAGCAGTTCTTC.

By proportion, this clone is large. Because the CDR3's place on the DNA is in doubt, the DNA is left out and the CDR3 is given as listed by TCRdb. The chain joins TRBV27 to TRBJ1-1. Counting both end residues, the CDR3 totals 12 amino acids. The germline V gene has CDR1 MNHEY and CDR2 SMNVEV (reference sequence). The CDR3 sequence is CASSILGNAAFF.